This T cell receptor beta chain comes out of a study of T cell responses to AZD1222 COVID-19 vaccine. This CDR3 has 14 amino acids. The germline V gene has CDR1 MNHEY and CDR2 SVGAGI. V gave up 3 bases and J gave up 6 bases, with 12 bases separating them. In this sample, this clone turned up a few times. Profiling relied on immunoSEQ multiplex PCR, and the TCRdb table lists in-frame clones only, not all of them. In the table there are some 130,000 clones, about 90% of which are singletons. V gene TRBV6-5 combines with J gene TRBJ1-5; tentative D call: TRBD1 (5 bases). The input for sequencing was peripheral blood, taken on day 0 of AZD1222 vaccination. The sequence was collected from an adult in good health. The CDR3 sequence is CASSYGGTGQPQHF. The CDR3 nucleotides read TGTGCCAGCAGTTATGGCGGGACTGGTCAGCCCCAGCATTTT.